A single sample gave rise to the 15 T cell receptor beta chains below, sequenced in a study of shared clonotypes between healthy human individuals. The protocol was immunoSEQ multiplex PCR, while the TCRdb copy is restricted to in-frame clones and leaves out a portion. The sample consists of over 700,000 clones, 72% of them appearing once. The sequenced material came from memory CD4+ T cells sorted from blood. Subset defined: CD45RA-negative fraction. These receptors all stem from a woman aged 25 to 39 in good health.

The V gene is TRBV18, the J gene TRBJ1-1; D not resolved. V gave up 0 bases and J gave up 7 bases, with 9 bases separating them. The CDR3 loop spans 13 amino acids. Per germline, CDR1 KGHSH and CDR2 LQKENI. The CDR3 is CASSPPLRNEAFF. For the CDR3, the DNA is TGTGCCAGCTCACCACCGCTCCGGAATGAAGCTTTCTTT.

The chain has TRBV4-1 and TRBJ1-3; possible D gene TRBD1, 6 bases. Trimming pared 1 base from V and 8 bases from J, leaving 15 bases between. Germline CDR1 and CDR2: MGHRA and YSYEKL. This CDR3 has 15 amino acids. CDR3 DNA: TGCGCCAGCAGCCAAGCTCAGGGGTCGATGCACACCATATATTTT. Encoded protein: CASSQAQGSMHTIYF.

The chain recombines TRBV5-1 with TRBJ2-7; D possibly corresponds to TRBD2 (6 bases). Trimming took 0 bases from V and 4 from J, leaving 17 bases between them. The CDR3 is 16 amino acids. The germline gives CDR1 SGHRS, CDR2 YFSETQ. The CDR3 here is CASSLAGLGTEYEQYF. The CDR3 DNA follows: TGCGCCAGCAGCTTGGCAGGGTTGGGGACTGAATACGAGCAGTACTTC.

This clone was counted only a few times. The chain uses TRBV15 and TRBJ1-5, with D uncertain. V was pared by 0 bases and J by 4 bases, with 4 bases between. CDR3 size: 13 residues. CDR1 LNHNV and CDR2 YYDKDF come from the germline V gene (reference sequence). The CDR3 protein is CATSRDENQPQHF. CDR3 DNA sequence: TGTGCCACCAGCAGAGACGAGAATCAGCCCCAGCATTTT.

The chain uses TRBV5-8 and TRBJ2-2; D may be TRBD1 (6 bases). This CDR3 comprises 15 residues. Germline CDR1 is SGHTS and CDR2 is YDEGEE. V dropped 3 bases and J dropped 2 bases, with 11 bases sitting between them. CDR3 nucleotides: TGTGCCAGCAGCTATGACAGGTTAAACACCGGGGAGCTGTTTTTT. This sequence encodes CASSYDRLNTGELFF.

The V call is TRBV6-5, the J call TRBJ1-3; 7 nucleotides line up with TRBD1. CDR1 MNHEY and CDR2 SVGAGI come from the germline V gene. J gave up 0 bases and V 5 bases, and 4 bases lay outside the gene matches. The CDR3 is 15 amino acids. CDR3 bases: TGTGCCAGCAGTCTTCGACAGGGCTCTGGAAACACCATATATTTT. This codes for CASSLRQGSGNTIYF.

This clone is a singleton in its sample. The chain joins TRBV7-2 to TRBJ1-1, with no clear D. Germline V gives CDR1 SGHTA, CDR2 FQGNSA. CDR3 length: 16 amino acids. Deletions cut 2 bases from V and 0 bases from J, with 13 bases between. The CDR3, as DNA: TGTGCCAGCAGCTTAAATCGGGGAAGAATGAACACTGAAGCTTTCTTT. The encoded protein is CASSLNRGRMNTEAFF.

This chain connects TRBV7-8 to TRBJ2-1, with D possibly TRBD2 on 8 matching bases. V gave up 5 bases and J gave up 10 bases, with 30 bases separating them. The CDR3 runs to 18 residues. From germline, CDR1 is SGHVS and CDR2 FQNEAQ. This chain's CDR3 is CASSRQGREREIIWEQFF. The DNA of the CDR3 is TGTGCCAGCAGCAGACAGGGAAGAGAGCGGGAGATTATCTGGGAGCAGTTCTTC.

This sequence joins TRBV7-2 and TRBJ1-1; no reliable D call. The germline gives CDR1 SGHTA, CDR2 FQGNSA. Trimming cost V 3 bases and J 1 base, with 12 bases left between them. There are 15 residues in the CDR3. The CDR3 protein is CASSLDSGGNTEAFF. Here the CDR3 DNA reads TGTGCCAGCAGCTTGGACTCGGGCGGGAACACTGAAGCTTTCTTT.

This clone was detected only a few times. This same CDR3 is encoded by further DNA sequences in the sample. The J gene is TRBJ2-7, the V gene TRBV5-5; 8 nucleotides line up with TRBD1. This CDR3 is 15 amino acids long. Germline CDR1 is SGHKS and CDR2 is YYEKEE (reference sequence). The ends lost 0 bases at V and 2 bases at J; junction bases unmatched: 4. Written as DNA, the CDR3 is TGTGCCAGCAGCTTGGTCGGGACAGGTGCCTACGAGCAGTACTTC. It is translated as CASSLVGTGAYEQYF.

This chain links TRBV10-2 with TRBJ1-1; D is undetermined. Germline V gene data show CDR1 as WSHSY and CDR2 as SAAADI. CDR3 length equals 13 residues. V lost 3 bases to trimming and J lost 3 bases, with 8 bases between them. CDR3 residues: CASSEQSYTEAFF. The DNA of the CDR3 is TGCGCCAGCAGTGAACAAAGCTACACTGAAGCTTTCTTT.

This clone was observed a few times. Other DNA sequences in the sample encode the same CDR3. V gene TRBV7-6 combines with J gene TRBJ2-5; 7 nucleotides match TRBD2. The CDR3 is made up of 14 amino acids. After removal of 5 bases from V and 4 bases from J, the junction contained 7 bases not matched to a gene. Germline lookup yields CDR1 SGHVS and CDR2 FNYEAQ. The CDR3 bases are TGTGCCAGCAGCACGGGCGGGAGCAGAGAGACCCAGTACTTC. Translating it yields CASSTGGSRETQYF. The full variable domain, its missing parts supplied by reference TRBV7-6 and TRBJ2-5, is GAGVSQSPRYKVTKRGQDVALRCDPISGHVSLYWYRQALGQGPEFLTYFNYEAQQDKSGLPNDRFSAERPEGSISTLTIQRTEQRDSAMYRCASSTGGSRETQYFGPGTRLLVL.

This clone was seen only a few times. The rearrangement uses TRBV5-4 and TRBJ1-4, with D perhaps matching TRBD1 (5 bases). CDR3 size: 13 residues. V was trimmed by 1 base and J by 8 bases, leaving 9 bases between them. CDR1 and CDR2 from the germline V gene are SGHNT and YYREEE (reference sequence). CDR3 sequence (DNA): TGTGCCAGCAGCTTGCGGGCAGGGGAAAAACTGTTTTTT. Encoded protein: CASSLRAGEKLFF.

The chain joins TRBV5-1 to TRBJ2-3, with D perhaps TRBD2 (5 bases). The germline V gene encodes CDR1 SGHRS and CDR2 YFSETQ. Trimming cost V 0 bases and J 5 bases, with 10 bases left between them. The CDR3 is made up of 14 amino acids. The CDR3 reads CASSLGTLRDTQYF. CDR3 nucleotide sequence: TGCGCCAGCAGCTTGGGGACTCTAAGAGATACGCAGTATTTT.

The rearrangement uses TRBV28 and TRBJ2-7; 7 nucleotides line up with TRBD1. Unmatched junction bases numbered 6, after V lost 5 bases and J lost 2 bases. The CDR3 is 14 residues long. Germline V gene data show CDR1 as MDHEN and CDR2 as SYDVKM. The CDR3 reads CASSLTDRAYEQYF. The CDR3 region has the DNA TGTGCCAGCAGTCTCACCGACAGGGCCTACGAGCAGTACTTC.